The present T cell receptor beta chain was sequenced within a study of cytomegalovirus exposure and HLA in healthy donors. Study-wide findings and caveats: After further analysis at a later stage, around 17,000 TCR beta sequences were associated with HLA alleles at 0.05 false discovery rate.

This clone has a handful of counts. Antigen: not known. The PCR was carried out with 60 Vbeta primers and 13 Jbeta primers. The data were produced by immunoSEQ multiplex PCR, yet TCRdb's version contains in-frame clones alone and is incomplete. Among tens of thousands of clones listed, approximately 83% were seen once. Germline V gene sequence: CDR1 SGHAT, CDR2 FQNNGV. The CDR3 is 14 amino acids. Trimming removed 7 bases at V and 4 bases at J, with 16 bases between. Among the donors, all were healthy bone marrow donors. Specimen: PBMCs. This chain connects TRBV11-2 to TRBJ2-5; D might be TRBD2 (5 bases). The sequence came from a human donor in good health. The CDR3 is CASTQNSGSETQYF. The CDR3 DNA follows: TGTGCCAGCACCCAAAACAGCGGTTCAGAGACCCAGTACTTC.